The 16 T cell receptor beta chains below come from one sample, sequenced in a study of T cell responses to AZD1222 COVID-19 vaccine. Clones were sequenced by immunoSEQ multiplex PCR, and TCRdb holds only the in-frame ones, with some missing. This repertoire shows 150,000 to 200,000 clones, approximately 92% found once; its top ten account for roughly a tenth. The sequenced sample was peripheral blood, obtained on day 0 of AZD1222 vaccination. Receptors originate from an adult in good health.

The chain recombines TRBV25-1 with TRBJ1-2; D uncertain. V lost 5 bases and J lost 2, with 6 bases in between. Germline V gives CDR1 MGHDK, CDR2 SYGVNS. CDR3 size: 12 residues. CDR3 in DNA: TGTGCCAGCAGTACCTCCAACTATGGCTACACCTTC. This encodes CASSTSNYGYTF.

The chain is built from TRBV5-1 and TRBJ2-7, with TRBD1 matching 10 bases. The CDR3 extends over 15 amino acids. Germline loops: CDR1 SGHRS, CDR2 YFSETQ. With 0 bases clipped from V and 4 bases from J, the junction kept 4 bases outside the gene matches. The chain's CDR3 is CASSLEPGQGYEQYF. The CDR3 coding sequence is TGCGCCAGCAGCTTGGAACCGGGACAGGGGTACGAGCAGTACTTC.

The sample holds a few counts of this clone. Here the CDR3 reads CAFPTPTYEQYV. CDR3 nucleotides: TGTGCCTTCCCGACACCGACCTACGAGCAGTACGTC. The chain links TRBV30 to TRBJ2-7; no definite D call. Germline V lookup: CDR1 GTSNPN, CDR2 SVGIG (reference sequence). V lost 7 bases and J lost 2, with 12 bases in between. The CDR3 runs 12 residues.

The chain combines TRBV18 with TRBJ2-7; D is perhaps TRBD1 (6 bases). The V end lost 6 bases, the J end lost 9 bases, and 18 bases lay between the germline ends. This CDR3 has 13 residues. CDR1 KGHSH and CDR2 LQKENI come from the germline V gene. CDR3 DNA: TGTGCCAGCTCTCCCAACCCAGGGGAATGGCAGTACGTC. Its translation is CASSPNPGEWQYV.

The rearrangement uses TRBV7-2 and TRBJ2-2, with TRBD1 identical over 7 bases. CDR1 SGHTA and CDR2 FQGNSA come from the germline V gene. The CDR3 is made up of 16 amino acids. V lost 5 bases to trimming and J lost 0 bases; unmatched junction nucleotides: 6. This CDR3 is CASSTAGTANTGELFF. The CDR3 DNA reads as TGTGCCAGCAGCACAGCAGGGACAGCGAACACCGGGGAGCTGTTTTTT. Together with reference TRBV7-2 and TRBJ2-2, the CDR3 gives the full variable domain: GAGVSQSPSNKVTEKGKDVELRCDPISGHTALYWYRQSLGQGLEFLIYFQGNSAPDKSGLPSDRFSAERTGGSVSTLTIQRTQQEDSAVYLCASSTAGTANTGELFFGEGSRLTVL.

This sequence joins TRBV6-2 or TRBV6-3 and TRBJ2-2; D is unclear. Germline V gene data show CDR1 as MNHEY and CDR2 as SVGEGT. This CDR3 spans 11 amino acids. Trimming stripped 3 bases from V and 6 bases from J, with 2 bases between. This chain's CDR3 is CASSYPGELFF. Here the CDR3 DNA reads TGTGCCAGCAGTTATCCCGGGGAGCTGTTTTTT.

The genes are TRBV5-4 and TRBJ2-1; TRBD2 matches 16 bases. V was pared by 2 bases and J by 15 bases, with 5 bases of the junction left unmatched. CDR1 is SGHNT, CDR2 YYREEE, per germline (reference sequence). The CDR3 covers 14 residues. CDR3 sequence reads: CASSLSGTSGRGFF. In DNA, the CDR3 is TGTGCCAGCAGCTTATCCGGGACTAGCGGGAGGGGGTTCTTC.

The V and J genes are TRBV7-9 and TRBJ2-1; D not certain. The germline V gene encodes CDR1 SEHNR and CDR2 FQNEAQ (reference sequence). The CDR3 covers 11 residues. V lost 5 bases and J lost 6, with 5 bases in between. As DNA, the CDR3 is TGTGCCAGCAGCCCGACCAATGAGCAGTTCTTC. Translation: CASSPTNEQFF.

J is TRBJ1-4 and V is TRBV7-2; D unclear. Between the trimmed V and J ends, which lost 3 bases and 0 bases, there was a span of 8 bases. The CDR3 contains 15 residues. Per the germline V gene, CDR1 is SGHTA and CDR2 is FQGNSA. The CDR3 region is CASSFVGATNEKLFF. CDR3 nucleotide sequence: TGTGCCAGCAGCTTTGTGGGAGCAACTAATGAAAAACTGTTTTTT.

The chain carries TRBV11-2 and TRBJ1-2; tentatively, D is TRBD1 (5 bases). The CDR3 length is 14 residues. V gave up 5 bases and J gave up 5 bases, with 15 bases separating them. CDR1 SGHAT and CDR2 FQNNGV come from the germline V gene. The CDR3 sequence: CASSPSSGVYGYTF. CDR3 coding DNA: TGTGCCAGCAGCCCCTCTTCGGGGGTTTATGGCTACACCTTC. Supplemented by reference TRBV11-2 and TRBJ1-2, the full variable domain reads EAGVAQSPRYKIIEKRQSVAFWCNPISGHATLYWYQQILGQGPKLLIQFQNNGVVDDSQLPKDRFSAERLKGVDSTLKIQPAKLEDSAVYLCASSPSSGVYGYTFGSGTRLTVV.

This chain links TRBV11-2 with TRBJ1-3; D uncertain. The germline V and J ends were trimmed by 2 bases and 4 bases, with 12 bases remaining between them. The length of the CDR3 is 15 residues. Germline assignment: CDR1 SGHAT and CDR2 FQNNGV. In DNA form, the CDR3 reads TGTGCCAGCAGCTTAAAGGAGTTATGGGGAAACACCATATATTTT. Translating it yields CASSLKELWGNTIYF.

This clone was detected once. This chain connects TRBV6-2 or TRBV6-3 to TRBJ2-3; 11 bases line up with TRBD2. CDR1 is MNHEY, CDR2 SVGEGT, per germline. The CDR3 extends over 18 amino acids. After removal of 0 bases from V and 1 base from J, the junction contained 6 bases not matched to a gene. Written as DNA, the CDR3 is TGTGCCAGCAGTTACTCTACGGTACTAGCGGGAGGCACAGATACGCAGTATTTT. Amino acid sequence: CASSYSTVLAGGTDTQYF.

V usage is TRBV5-8 and J usage is TRBJ1-3; D not certain. Trimming cost V 3 bases and J 4 bases, with 11 bases left between them. This CDR3 is built from 14 residues. Per germline, CDR1 SGHTS and CDR2 YDEGEE. CDR3 region: CASSSPSGGNTIYF. CDR3 coding DNA: TGTGCCAGCAGCTCCCCCAGCGGGGGAAACACCATATATTTT.

The V gene is TRBV27, the J gene TRBJ2-1; 7 bases agree with TRBD1. The CDR3 covers 15 residues. Germline V gene sequence: CDR1 MNHEY, CDR2 SMNVEV (reference sequence). Trimming took 2 bases from V and 5 from J; bases not matched to a gene: 6. The CDR3 loop is CASSLVGTVNNEQFF. CDR3 in DNA: TGTGCCAGCAGTTTAGTCGGGACAGTTAACAATGAGCAGTTCTTC.

CDR3 nucleotides: TGTGCCAGCAGTTTAGGACGTCGGGACTATGGCTACACCTTC. Residues: CASSLGRRDYGYTF. V gene TRBV27 combines with J gene TRBJ1-2; D is uncertain. From germline, CDR1 is MNHEY and CDR2 SMNVEV (reference sequence). This CDR3 region has 14 residues. Deletions cut 2 bases from V and 3 bases from J, with 10 bases between.

J is TRBJ2-1 and V is TRBV19; 7 bases line up with TRBD2. The CDR3 is 15 amino acids. The junction had 5 bases not matched to a gene; V was cut back by 2 bases and J by 4 bases. Germline V lookup: CDR1 LNHDA, CDR2 SQIVND (reference sequence). The CDR3 sequence: CASSILAARYNEQFF. DNA for the CDR3: TGTGCCAGTAGTATACTAGCGGCTAGATACAATGAGCAGTTCTTC.